This is a list of T cell receptor beta chains from one sample in a study of T cell responses to AZD1222 COVID-19 vaccine. Assay: immunoSEQ multiplex PCR; the TCRdb copy retains only in-frame clones and omits some. The sample lists fewer than 90,000 clones, under 95% seen once, with around a tenth in the top ten. The sequencing used peripheral blood, collected 28 days after the second AZD1222 dose. These receptors were obtained from an adult who received the AZD1222 COVID-19 vaccine. Both conserved end residues are part of each CDR3. A D gene is named only where the DNA matches it firmly. Only some rows state a clone size, as once, few, many or a class for expanded clones.

J: TRBJ1-2; size: NA; V: TRBV9; D: TRBD1; CDR3: CASSVQGALGYGYTF; DNA: TGTGCCAGCAGCGTCCAGGGGGCTCTTGGCTATGGCTACACCTTC
J: TRBJ1-5; size: once; V: TRBV2; D: NA; CDR3: CASEVEGGFNQPQHF; DNA: TGTGCCAGCGAGGTGGAGGGAGGGTTCAATCAGCCCCAGCATTTT
J: TRBJ1-6; size: NA; V: TRBV6-5; D: NA; CDR3: CASSYETGYNSPLHF; DNA: TGTGCCAGCAGTTACGAGACGGGGTATAATTCACCCCTCCACTTT
J: TRBJ1-2; size: NA; V: TRBV30; D: NA; CDR3: CAWSVGVYGYTF; DNA: TGTGCCTGGAGTGTCGGAGTCTATGGCTACACCTTC
J: TRBJ1-1; size: NA; V: TRBV6-1; D: NA; CDR3: CASSESGGGTEAFF; DNA: TGTGCCAGCAGTGAATCCGGGGGAGGGACTGAAGCTTTCTTT
J: TRBJ1-6; size: NA; V: TRBV2; D: TRBD1; CDR3: CASSRDSHNSPLHF; DNA: TGTGCCAGTAGCCGGGACAGCCATAATTCACCCCTCCACTTT
J: TRBJ1-5; size: NA; V: TRBV30; D: NA; CDR3: CAWSPGGNQPQHF; DNA: TGTGCCTGGAGTCCGGGGGGCAATCAGCCCCAGCATTTT
J: TRBJ1-1; size: NA; V: TRBV13; D: TRBD1; CDR3: CASSSRQGGSTEAFF; DNA: TGTGCCAGCAGCTCCCGACAGGGTGGAAGCACTGAAGCTTTCTTT
J: TRBJ2-1; size: NA; V: TRBV7-3; D: TRBD2; CDR3: CASSPGLAGYNEQFF; DNA: TGTGCCAGCAGCCCCGGACTAGCGGGTTACAATGAGCAGTTCTTC
J: TRBJ2-3; size: NA; V: TRBV28; D: NA; CDR3: CASSLLDSASTDTQYF; DNA: TGTGCCAGCAGTTTATTGGACTCAGCTAGCACAGATACGCAGTATTTT
J: TRBJ1-1; size: many; V: TRBV7-9; D: TRBD1; CDR3: CASGGQGGYTEAFF; DNA: TGTGCCAGCGGAGGACAGGGAGGTTACACTGAAGCTTTCTTT